This T cell receptor beta chain was captured by sequencing in a study of blood T cell repertoires in COVID-19. About the research overall: The United States, Italy and Spain were the sources of the acute and convalescent COVID-19 samples. In each case, the material was cDNA or gDNA derived from T cells, B-cell-depleted T cells, or PBMCs.

The CDR3 is made up of 15 amino acids. V lost 4 bases and J 5 bases, leaving 18 bases between the germline ends. The V gene's germline CDR1 is SGHRS and CDR2 YFSETQ. Authors' data handling: Scientists estimated how many nucleated cells there were by amplifying reference gene primers. Profiling relied on immunoSEQ multiplex PCR, and the TCRdb table lists in-frame clones only, not all of them. V and J calls and clone size are those listed in that table; D and trimming were worked out from the DNA. This table has fewer than 110,000 clones, about 90% appearing once. Sequencing was done on a sample of peripheral blood. V gene TRBV5-1 combines with J gene TRBJ1-1; no clear D gene. The source of this sequence is a young woman with acute or convalescent COVID-19. CDR3 sequence: CASSTGPPLKTEAFF. CDR3 DNA sequence: TGCGCCAGCAGCACCGGTCCACCCCTAAAAACTGAAGCTTTCTTT.